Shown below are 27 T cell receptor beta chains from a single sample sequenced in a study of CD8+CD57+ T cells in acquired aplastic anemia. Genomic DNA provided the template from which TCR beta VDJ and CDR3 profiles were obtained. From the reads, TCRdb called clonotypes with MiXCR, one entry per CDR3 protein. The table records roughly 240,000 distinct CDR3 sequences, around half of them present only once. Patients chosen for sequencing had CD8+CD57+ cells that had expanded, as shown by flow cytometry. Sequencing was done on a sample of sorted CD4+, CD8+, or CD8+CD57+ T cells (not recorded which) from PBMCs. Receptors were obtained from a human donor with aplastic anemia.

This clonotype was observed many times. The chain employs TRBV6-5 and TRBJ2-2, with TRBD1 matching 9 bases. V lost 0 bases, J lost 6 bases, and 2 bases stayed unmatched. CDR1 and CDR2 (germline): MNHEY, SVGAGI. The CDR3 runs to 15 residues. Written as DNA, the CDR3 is TGTGCCAGCAGTTACTCAGGGACAGGGTCCGGGGAGCTGTTTTTT. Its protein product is CASSYSGTGSGELFF.

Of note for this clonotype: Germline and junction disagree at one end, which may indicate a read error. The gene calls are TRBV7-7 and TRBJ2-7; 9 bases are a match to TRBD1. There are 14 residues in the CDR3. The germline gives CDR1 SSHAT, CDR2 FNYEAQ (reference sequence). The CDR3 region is CASSLWTGVYEQYF. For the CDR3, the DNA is TGTGCTAGCAGCTTATGGACAGGGGTCTACGAGCAGTACTTC.

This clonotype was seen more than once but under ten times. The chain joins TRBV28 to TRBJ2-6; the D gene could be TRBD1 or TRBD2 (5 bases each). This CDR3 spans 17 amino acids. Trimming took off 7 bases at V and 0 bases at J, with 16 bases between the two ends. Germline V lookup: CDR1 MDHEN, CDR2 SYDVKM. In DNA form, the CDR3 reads TGTGCCAGCAATTGGGACGGTTATAGCTCTGGGGCCAACGTCCTGACTTTC. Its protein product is CASNWDGYSSGANVLTF.

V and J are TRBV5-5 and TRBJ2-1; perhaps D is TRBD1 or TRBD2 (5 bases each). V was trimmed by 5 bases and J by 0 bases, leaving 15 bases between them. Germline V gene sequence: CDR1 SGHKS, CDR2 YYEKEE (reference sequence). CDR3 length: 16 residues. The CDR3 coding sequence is TGTGCCAGCAGTCAGGGTCCGGGGTCCTCCTACAATGAGCAGTTCTTC. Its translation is CASSQGPGSSYNEQFF.

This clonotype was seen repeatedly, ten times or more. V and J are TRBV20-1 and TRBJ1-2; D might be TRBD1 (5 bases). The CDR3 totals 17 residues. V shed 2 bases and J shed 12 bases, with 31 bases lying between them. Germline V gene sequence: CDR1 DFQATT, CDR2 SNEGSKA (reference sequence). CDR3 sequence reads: CSARSGIEQSGLWFDTF. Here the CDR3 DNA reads TGCAGTGCTAGATCCGGGATCGAACAATCGGGGCTATGGTTTGACACCTTC.

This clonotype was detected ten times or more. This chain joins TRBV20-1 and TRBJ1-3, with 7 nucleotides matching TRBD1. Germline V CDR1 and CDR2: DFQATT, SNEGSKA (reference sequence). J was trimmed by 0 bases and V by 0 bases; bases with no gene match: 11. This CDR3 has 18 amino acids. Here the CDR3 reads CSARDMQGDILSGNTIYF. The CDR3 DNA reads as TGCAGTGCTAGAGATATGCAGGGGGATATACTCTCTGGAAACACCATATATTTT.

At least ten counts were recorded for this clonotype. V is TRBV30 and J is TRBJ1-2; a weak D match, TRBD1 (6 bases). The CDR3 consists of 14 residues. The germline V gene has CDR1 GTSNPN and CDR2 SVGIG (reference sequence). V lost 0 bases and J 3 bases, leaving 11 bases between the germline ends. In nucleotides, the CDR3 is TGTGCCTGGAGTGTCGGGGGGACATACTATGGCTACACCTTC. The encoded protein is CAWSVGGTYYGYTF. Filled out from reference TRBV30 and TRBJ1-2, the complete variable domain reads SQTIHQWPATLVQPVGSPLSLECTVEGTSNPNLYWYRQAAGRGLQLLFYSVGIGQISSEVPQNLSASRPQDRQFILSSKKLLLSDSGFYLCAWSVGGTYYGYTFGSGTRLTVV.

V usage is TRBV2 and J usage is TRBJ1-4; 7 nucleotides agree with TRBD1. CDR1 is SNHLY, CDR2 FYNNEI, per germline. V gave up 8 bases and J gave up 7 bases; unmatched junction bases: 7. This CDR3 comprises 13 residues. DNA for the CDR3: TGTGCCAGCGTTAGAGGGGGCGTTGAAAAACTGTTTTTT. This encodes CASVRGGVEKLFF.

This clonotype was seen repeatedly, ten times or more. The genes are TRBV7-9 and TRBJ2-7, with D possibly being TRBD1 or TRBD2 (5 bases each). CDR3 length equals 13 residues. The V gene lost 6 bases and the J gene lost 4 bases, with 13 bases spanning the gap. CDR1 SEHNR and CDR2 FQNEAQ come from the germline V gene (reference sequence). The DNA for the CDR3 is TGTGCCAGCAGTCGGGACGGCACTTACGAGCAGTACTTC. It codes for CASSRDGTYEQYF. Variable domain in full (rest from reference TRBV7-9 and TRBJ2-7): DTGVSQNPRHKITKRGQNVTFRCDPISEHNRLYWYRQTLGQGPEFLTYFQNEAQLEKSRLLSDRFSAERPKGSFSTLEIQRTEQGDSAMYLCASSRDGTYEQYFGPGTRLTVT.

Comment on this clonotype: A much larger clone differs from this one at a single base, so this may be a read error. CDR3 coding DNA: TGCACCAGCAGCCAAGTGGGACAGTCCTACGAGCAGTACTTC. Encoded protein: CTSSQVGQSYEQYF. The chain links TRBV4-3 to TRBJ2-7, with 7 bases lining up with TRBD1. Germline V gene data show CDR1 as LGHNA and CDR2 as YSLEER. The CDR3 extends over 14 amino acids.

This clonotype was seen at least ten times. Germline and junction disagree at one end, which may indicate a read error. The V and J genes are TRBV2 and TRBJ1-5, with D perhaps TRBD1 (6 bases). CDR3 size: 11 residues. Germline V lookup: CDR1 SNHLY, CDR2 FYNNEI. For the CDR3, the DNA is TGTGCCAGCACGGCGGGACACCTAGTGATATTT. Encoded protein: CASTAGHLVIF.

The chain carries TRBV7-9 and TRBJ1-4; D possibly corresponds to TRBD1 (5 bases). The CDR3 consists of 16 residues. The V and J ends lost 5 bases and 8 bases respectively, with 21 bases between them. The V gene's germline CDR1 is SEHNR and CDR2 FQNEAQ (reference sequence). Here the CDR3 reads CASSPEQDVINEKLFF. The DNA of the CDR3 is TGTGCCAGCAGCCCAGAACAGGACGTGATAAACGAAAAACTGTTTTTT.

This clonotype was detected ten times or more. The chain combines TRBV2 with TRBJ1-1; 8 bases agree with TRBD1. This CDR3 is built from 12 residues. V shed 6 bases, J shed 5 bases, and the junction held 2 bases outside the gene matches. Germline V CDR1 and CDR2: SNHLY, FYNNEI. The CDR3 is CASRDRVTEAFF. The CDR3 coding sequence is TGTGCCAGCAGGGACAGGGTAACTGAAGCTTTCTTT.

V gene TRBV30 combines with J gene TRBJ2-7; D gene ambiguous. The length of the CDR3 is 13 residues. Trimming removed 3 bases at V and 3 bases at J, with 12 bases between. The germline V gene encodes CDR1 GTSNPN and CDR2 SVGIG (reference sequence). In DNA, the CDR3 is TGTGCCTGGAGGGGCCCTCCGAGCTACGAGCAGTACTTC. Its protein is CAWRGPPSYEQYF.

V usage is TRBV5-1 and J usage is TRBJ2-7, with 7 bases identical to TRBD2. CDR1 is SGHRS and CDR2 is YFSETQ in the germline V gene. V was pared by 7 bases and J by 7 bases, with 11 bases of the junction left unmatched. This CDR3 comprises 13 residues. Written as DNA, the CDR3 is TGCGCCAGCCGGGGGGTATTGAAGGGGGAGCAGTACTTC. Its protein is CASRGVLKGEQYF. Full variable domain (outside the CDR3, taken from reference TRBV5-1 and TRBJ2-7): KAGVTQTPRYLIKTRGQQVTLSCSPISGHRSVSWYQQTPGQGLQFLFEYFSETQRNKGNFPGRFSGRQFSNSRSEMNVSTLELGDSALYLCASRGVLKGEQYFGPGTRLTVT.

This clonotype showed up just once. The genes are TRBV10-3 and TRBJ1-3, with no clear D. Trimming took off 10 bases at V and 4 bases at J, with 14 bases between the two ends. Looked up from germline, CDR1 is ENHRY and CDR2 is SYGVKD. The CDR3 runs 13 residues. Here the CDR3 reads CATGGPSGNTIYF. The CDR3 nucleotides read TGTGCCACCGGCGGGCCAAGCGGAAACACCATATATTTT.

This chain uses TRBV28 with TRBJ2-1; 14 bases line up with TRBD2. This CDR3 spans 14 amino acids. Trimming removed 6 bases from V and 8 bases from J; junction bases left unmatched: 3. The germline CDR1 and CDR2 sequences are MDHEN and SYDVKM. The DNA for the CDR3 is TGTGCCAGCAGAGCGACTAGCGGGAGGGATGAGCAGTTCTTC. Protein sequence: CASRATSGRDEQFF.

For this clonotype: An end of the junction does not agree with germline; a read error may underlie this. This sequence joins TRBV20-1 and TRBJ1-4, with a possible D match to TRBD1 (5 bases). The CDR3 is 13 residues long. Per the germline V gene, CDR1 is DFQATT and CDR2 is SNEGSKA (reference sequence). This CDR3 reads CSAKMGETEELFF. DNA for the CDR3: TGCAGTGCAAAAATGGGGGAAACTGAAGAACTGTTTTTT.

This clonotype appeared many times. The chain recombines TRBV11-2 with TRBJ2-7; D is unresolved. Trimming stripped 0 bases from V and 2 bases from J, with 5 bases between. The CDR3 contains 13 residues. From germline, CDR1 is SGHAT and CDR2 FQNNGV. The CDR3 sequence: CASSLDRTYEQYF. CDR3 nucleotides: TGTGCCAGCAGCTTAGACAGAACCTACGAGCAGTACTTC.

CDR3 protein: CATSPPGSETQYF. The CDR3 bases are TGTGCCACCAGCCCCCCAGGGAGCGAGACCCAGTACTTC. The V and J genes are TRBV15 and TRBJ2-5; D might be TRBD1 or TRBD2, each matching 5 bases. Germline V gene data show CDR1 as LNHNV and CDR2 as YYDKDF (reference sequence). Trimming stripped 5 bases from V and 5 bases from J, with 12 bases between. The CDR3 covers 13 residues.

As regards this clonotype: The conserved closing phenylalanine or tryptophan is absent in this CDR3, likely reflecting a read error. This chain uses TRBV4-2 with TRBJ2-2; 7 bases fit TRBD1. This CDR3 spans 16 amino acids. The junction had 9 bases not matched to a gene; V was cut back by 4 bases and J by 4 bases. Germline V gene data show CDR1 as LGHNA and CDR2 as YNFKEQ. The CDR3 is CASSPRSGQITGELFS. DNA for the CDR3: TGTGCCAGCAGCCCAAGATCGGGACAGATCACCGGGGAGCTGTTTTCT.

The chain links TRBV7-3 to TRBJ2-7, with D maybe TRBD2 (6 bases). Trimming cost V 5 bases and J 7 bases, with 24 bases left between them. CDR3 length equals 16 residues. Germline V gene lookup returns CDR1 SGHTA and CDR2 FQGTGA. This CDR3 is CASSTHPGRRVEEQYF. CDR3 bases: TGTGCCAGCAGCACTCACCCAGGGAGGCGCGTCGAGGAGCAGTACTTC. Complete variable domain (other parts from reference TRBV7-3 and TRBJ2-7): GAGVSQTPSNKVTEKGKYVELRCDPISGHTALYWYRQSLGQGPEFLIYFQGTGAADDSGLPNDRFFAVRPEGSVSTLKIQRTERGDSAVYLCASSTHPGRRVEEQYFGPGTRLTVT.

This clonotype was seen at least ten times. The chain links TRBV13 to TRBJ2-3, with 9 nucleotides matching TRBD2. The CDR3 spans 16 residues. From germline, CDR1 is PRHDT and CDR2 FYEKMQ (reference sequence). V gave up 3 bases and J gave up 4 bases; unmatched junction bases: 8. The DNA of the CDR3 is TGTGCCAGCAGCTTCCCGAGCGGGGGGATTTCAGATACGCAGTATTTT. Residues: CASSFPSGGISDTQYF.

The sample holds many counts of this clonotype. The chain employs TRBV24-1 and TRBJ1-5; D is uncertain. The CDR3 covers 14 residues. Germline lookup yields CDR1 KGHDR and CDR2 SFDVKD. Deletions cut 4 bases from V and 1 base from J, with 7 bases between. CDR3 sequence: CATSDGGSNQPQHF. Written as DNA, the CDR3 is TGTGCCACCAGTGACGGCGGGAGCAATCAGCCCCAGCATTTT.

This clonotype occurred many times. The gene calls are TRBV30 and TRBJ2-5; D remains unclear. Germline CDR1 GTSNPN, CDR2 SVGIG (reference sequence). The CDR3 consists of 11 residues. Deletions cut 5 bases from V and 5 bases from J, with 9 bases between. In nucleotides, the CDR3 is TGTGCCTGGTCTCCGGGTGAGACCCAGTACTTC. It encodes CAWSPGETQYF.

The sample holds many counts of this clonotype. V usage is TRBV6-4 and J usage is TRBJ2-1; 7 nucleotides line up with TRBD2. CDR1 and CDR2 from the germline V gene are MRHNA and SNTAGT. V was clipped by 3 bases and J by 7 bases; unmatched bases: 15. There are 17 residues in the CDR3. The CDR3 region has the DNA TGTGCCAGCAGTGAAGATCCTCTGCGGGGGATGGGGAATGAGCAGTTCTTC. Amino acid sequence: CASSEDPLRGMGNEQFF.

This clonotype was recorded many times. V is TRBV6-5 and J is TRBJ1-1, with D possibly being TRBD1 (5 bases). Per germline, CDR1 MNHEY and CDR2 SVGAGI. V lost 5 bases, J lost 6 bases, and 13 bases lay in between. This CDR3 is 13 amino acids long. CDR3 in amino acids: CASSPVGVPEAFF. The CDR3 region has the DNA TGTGCCAGCAGTCCGGTAGGGGTGCCTGAAGCTTTCTTT.